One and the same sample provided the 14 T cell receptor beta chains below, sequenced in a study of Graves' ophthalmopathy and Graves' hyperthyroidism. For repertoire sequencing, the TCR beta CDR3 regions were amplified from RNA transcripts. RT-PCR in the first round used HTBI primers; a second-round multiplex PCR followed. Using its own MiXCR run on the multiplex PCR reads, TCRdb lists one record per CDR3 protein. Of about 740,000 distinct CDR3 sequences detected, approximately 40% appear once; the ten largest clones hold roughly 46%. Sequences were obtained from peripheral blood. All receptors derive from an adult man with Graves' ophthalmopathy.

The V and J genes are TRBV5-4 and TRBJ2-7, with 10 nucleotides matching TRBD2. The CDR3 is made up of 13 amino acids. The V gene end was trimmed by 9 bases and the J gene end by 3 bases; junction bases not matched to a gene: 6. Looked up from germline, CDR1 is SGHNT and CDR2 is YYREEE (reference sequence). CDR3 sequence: CATKAGGDYEQYF. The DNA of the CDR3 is TGTGCCACGAAAGCGGGGGGGGACTACGAGCAGTACTTC.

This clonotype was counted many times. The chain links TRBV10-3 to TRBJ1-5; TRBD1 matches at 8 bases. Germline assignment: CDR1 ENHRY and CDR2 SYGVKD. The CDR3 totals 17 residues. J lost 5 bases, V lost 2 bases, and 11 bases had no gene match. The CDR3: CAISEPRGLQGHQPQHF. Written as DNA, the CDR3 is TGTGCCATCAGTGAGCCCAGGGGGCTTCAGGGCCATCAGCCCCAGCATTTT.

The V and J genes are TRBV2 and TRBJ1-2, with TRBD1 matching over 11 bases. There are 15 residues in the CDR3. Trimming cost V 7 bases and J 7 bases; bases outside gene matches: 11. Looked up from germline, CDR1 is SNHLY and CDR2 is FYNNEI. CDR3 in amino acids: CASNPDRGRVGGYTF. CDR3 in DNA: TGTGCCAGCAACCCGGACAGGGGGCGAGTGGGTGGCTACACCTTC.

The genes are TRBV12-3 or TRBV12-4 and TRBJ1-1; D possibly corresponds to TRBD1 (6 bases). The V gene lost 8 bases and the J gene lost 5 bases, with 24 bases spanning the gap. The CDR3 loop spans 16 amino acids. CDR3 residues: CASSPNQGRTSTEAFF. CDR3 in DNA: TGTGCCAGCTCACCAAACCAGGGGAGAACGAGTACTGAAGCTTTCTTT.

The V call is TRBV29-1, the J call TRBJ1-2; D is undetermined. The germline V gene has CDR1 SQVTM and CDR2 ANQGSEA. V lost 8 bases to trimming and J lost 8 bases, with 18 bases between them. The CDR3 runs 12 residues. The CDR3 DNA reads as TGCAGCACGGCCGGGCGACATGCCGGCTACACCTTC. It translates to CSTAGRHAGYTF.

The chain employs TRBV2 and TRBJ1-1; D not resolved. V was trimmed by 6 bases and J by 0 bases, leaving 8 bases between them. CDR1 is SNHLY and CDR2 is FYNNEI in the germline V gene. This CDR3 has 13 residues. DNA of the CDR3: TGTGCCAGCAGGGGATTAGTGAACACTGAAGCTTTCTTT. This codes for CASRGLVNTEAFF.

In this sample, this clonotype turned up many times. The DNA for the CDR3 is TGTGCCAGCAGCCCCGACAGGGACTATAGCAATCAGCCCCAGCATTTT. Amino acids: CASSPDRDYSNQPQHF. The V call is TRBV7-9, the J call TRBJ1-5; 7 bases map to TRBD1. Germline CDR1 reads SEHNR; CDR2 reads FQNEAQ (reference sequence). With V trimmed by 5 bases and J by 0 bases, 7 bases remained unmatched. The CDR3 contains 16 residues.

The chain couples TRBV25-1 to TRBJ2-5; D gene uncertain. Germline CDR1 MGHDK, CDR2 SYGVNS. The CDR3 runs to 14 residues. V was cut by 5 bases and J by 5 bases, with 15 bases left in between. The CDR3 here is CASSLELGFETQYF. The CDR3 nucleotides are TGTGCCAGCAGTTTAGAGCTGGGTTTCGAGACCCAGTACTTC.

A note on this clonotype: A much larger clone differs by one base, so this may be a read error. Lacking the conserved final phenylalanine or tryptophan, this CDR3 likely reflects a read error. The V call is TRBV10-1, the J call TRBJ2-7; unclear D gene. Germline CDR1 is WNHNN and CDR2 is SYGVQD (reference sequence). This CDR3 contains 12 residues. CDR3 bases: TGTGCCAGCAGGACGACAAGATACGAGCAGTACCTC. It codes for CASRTTRYEQYL.

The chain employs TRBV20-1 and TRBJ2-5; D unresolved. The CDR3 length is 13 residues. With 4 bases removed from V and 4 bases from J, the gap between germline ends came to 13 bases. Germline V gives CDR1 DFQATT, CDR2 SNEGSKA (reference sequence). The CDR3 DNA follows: TGCAGTGCTAAAGAAGGGCGCACAGAGACCCAGTACTTC. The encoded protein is CSAKEGRTETQYF.

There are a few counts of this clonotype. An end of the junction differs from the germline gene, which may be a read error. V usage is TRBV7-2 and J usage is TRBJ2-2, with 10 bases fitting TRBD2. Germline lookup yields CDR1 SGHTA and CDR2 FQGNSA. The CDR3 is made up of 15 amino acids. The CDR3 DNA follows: TGTGCCAGCAGCCTAGCTAGCGGGAGCTCCGGGGAGCTGTTTTTT. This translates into CASSLASGSSGELFF.

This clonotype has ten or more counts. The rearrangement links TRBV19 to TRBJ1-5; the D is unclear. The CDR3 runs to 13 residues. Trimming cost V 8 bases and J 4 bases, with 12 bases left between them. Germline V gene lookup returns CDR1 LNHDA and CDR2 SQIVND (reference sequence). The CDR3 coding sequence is TGTGCCAGTGAGAAGGGAGGGAATCAGCCCCAGCATTTT. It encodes CASEKGGNQPQHF.

The CDR3 bases are TGTGCCATCAGTGAGGACGGCAATCAGCCCCAGCATTTT. Residues: CAISEDGNQPQHF. The chain uses TRBV10-3 and TRBJ1-5, with D unclear. Germline-derived CDR1 and CDR2 are ENHRY and SYGVKD. CDR3 length: 13 residues. V was shortened by 2 bases and J by 2 bases, with 4 bases between the two germline ends.

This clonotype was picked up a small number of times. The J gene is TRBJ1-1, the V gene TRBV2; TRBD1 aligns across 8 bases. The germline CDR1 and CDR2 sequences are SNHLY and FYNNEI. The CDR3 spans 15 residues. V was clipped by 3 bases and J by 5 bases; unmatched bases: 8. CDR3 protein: CASSDDRGFVTEAFF. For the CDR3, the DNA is TGTGCCAGCAGTGATGACAGGGGATTTGTGACTGAAGCTTTCTTT.